The 18 T cell receptor beta chains given below trace back to one sample, sequenced in a study of OX40 agonist ivuxolimab in advanced cancers. Measured with immunoSEQ multiplex PCR; TCRdb has only the in-frame clones, and not every one. The data hold roughly 15,000 clones, with about 82% observed a single time. Sequenced here: CD4+ or CD8+ T cells sorted from blood, sampled in a trial of the OX40 agonist ivuxolimab. These receptors were taken from an adult with an advanced solid tumor such as melanoma, head and neck, liver or kidney cancer.

The chain joins TRBV5-1 to TRBJ1-1, with D unresolved. The CDR3 extends over 15 amino acids. Germline lookup yields CDR1 SGHRS and CDR2 YFSETQ. The germline V and J ends were trimmed by 1 base and 5 bases, with 15 bases remaining between them. For the CDR3, the DNA is TGCGCCAGCAGCTTGAACGACTCCCCACGGACTGAAGCTTTCTTT. Protein: CASSLNDSPRTEAFF.

V usage is TRBV18 and J usage is TRBJ2-1; 8 positions match TRBD2. V trimming: 2 bases; J trimming: 4 bases; junction bases outside the gene matches: 10. Germline loops: CDR1 KGHSH, CDR2 LQKENI. This CDR3 comprises 17 residues. CDR3 sequence (DNA): TGTGCCAGCTCACCAGGAGCTAGCGGGTACACGTACAATGAGCAGTTCTTC. Amino acids: CASSPGASGYTYNEQFF.

This clone came up a few times. The chain links TRBV27 to TRBJ1-5; the D is unclear. V lost 3 bases and J 2 bases, leaving 2 bases between the germline ends. The CDR3 extends over 12 amino acids. Germline loops: CDR1 MNHEY, CDR2 SMNVEV (reference sequence). The CDR3 DNA sequence: TGTGCCAGCAGTTTTGGCAATCAGCCCCAGCATTTT. Translated: CASSFGNQPQHF.

The chain couples TRBV6-5 to TRBJ2-1; D unresolved. Trimming took 4 bases from V and 0 from J, leaving 7 bases between them. The germline gives CDR1 MNHEY, CDR2 SVGAGI. This CDR3 region has 14 residues. Here the CDR3 reads CASSFQSSYNEQFF. The CDR3 DNA sequence: TGTGCCAGCAGTTTCCAAAGCTCCTACAATGAGCAGTTCTTC.

The chain combines TRBV7-8 with TRBJ2-7; 9 bases are shared with TRBD1. J was trimmed by 4 bases and V by 5 bases; bases with no gene match: 6. CDR3 length equals 14 residues. Germline V gives CDR1 SGHVS, CDR2 FQNEAQ. Here the CDR3 DNA reads TGTGCCAGCAGCAGCCGGGACAGGGATTACGAGCAGTACTTC. Translated, it gives CASSSRDRDYEQYF.

About this clone itself: This same CDR3 is encoded by further DNA sequences in the sample. The J gene is TRBJ2-7, the V gene TRBV4-2, with TRBD2 matching 11 bases. This CDR3 region has 15 residues. Germline assignment: CDR1 LGHNA and CDR2 YNFKEQ. V shed 4 bases and J 2 bases; nucleotides not matched to a gene: 4. Here the CDR3 DNA reads TGTGCCAGCAGCCCCACACTAGCGGGGGCCTACGAGCAGTACTTC. This translates into CASSPTLAGAYEQYF.

This sequence joins TRBV7-2 and TRBJ2-7; D is ambiguous. Germline assignment: CDR1 SGHTA and CDR2 FQGNSA. There are 14 residues in the CDR3. V lost 3 bases to trimming and J lost 1 base, with 10 bases between them. The CDR3 DNA reads as TGTGCCAGCAGCTTGGTGGGTCAGTCCTACGAGCAGTACTTC. Its translation is CASSLVGQSYEQYF. The full variable domain, completed using reference TRBV7-2 and TRBJ2-7, is GAGVSQSPSNKVTEKGKDVELRCDPISGHTALYWYRQSLGQGLEFLIYFQGNSAPDKSGLPSDRFSAERTGGSVSTLTIQRTQQEDSAVYLCASSLVGQSYEQYFGPGTRLTVT.

The sample holds one count of this clone. The chain is built from TRBV10-1 and TRBJ1-1; no firm D call. CDR3 length: 13 amino acids. V gave up 3 bases and J gave up 5 bases, with 10 bases separating them. Germline V lookup: CDR1 WNHNN, CDR2 SYGVQD (reference sequence). CDR3 bases: TGCGCCAGCAGTGAAGGTCGGGGTACTGAAGCTTTCTTT. Amino acids: CASSEGRGTEAFF.

Comment on this clone: A much larger clone lies a single base off, so this may be a read error. This chain uses TRBV6-6 with TRBJ2-7; no clear D. Germline CDR1 is MNHNY and CDR2 is SVGAGI (reference sequence). This CDR3 contains 13 residues. Here the CDR3 reads CASSPDLVYKQYF. In nucleotides, the CDR3 is TGTGCCAGCAGCCCCGACTTGGTCTACAAGCAGTACTTC.

The genes are TRBV7-2 and TRBJ2-6, with D uncertain. The germline V gene encodes CDR1 SGHTA and CDR2 FQGNSA. This CDR3 has 14 amino acids. V shed 5 bases and J shed 0 bases, with 5 bases lying between them. The chain's CDR3 is CASSAFSGANVLTF. Written as DNA, the CDR3 is TGTGCCAGCAGCGCCTTCTCTGGGGCCAACGTCCTGACTTTC.

The chain uses TRBV10-1 and TRBJ2-5, with TRBD2 matching 8 bases. The germline V gene has CDR1 WNHNN and CDR2 SYGVQD (reference sequence). There are 12 residues in the CDR3. V shed 9 bases and J 5 bases; nucleotides not matched to a gene: 5. This CDR3 reads CARRGGGETQYF. The CDR3 DNA reads as TGCGCCAGACGGGGGGGCGGGGAGACCCAGTACTTC.

This clone was detected only a few times. Within the sample, other DNA sequences also encode this same CDR3. The CDR3 bases are TGTGCCAGCAGCTCTAGCGGGGGGGCCGGGGAGACCCAGTACTTC. Translating gives CASSSSGGAGETQYF. The chain links TRBV9 to TRBJ2-5; 12 bases line up with TRBD2. The CDR3 length is 15 residues. With V trimmed by 4 bases and J by 5 bases, 6 bases remained unmatched. Germline lookup yields CDR1 SGDLS and CDR2 YYNGEE.

V and J are TRBV30 and TRBJ2-1, with a possible D match to TRBD1 (6 bases). CDR3 length: 13 amino acids. Per the germline V gene, CDR1 is GTSNPN and CDR2 is SVGIG (reference sequence). Trimming shortened V by 0 bases and J by 8 bases, and 11 bases separated the two germline ends. The CDR3 DNA sequence: TGTGCCTGGAGTGTACAGGGTTGGGATGAGCAGTTCTTC. It translates to CAWSVQGWDEQFF.

This clone has more than one count but fewer than ten. For the CDR3, the DNA is TGTGCCAGCAGCGCCTTAGCGGGAGTGGTTTTCGAGCAGTACTTC. This encodes CASSALAGVVFEQYF. The chain couples TRBV5-5 to TRBJ2-7; 9 positions match TRBD2. The CDR3 contains 15 residues. Germline V gene sequence: CDR1 SGHKS, CDR2 YYEKEE (reference sequence). V trimming: 4 bases; J trimming: 6 bases; junction bases outside the gene matches: 11.

The chain combines TRBV2 with TRBJ2-1; D is uncertain. V was pared by 9 bases and J by 5 bases, with 14 bases between. Germline V gene lookup returns CDR1 SNHLY and CDR2 FYNNEI. The CDR3 sequence is 13 residues long. The CDR3 nucleotides read TGTGCCAGAAATTGGCCCTTAAACAATGAGCAGTTCTTC. Residues: CARNWPLNNEQFF.

The J gene is TRBJ1-1, the V gene TRBV5-1; the D gene is possibly TRBD1 (5 bases). Looked up from germline, CDR1 is SGHRS and CDR2 is YFSETQ. There are 15 residues in the CDR3. V was shortened by 4 bases and J by 1 base, with 14 bases between the two germline ends. Written as DNA, the CDR3 is TGCGCCAGCAGCCAAGGACATGGGGCGAACACTGAAGCTTTCTTT. Translating gives CASSQGHGANTEAFF.

The V gene is TRBV7-9, the J gene TRBJ1-1; D is unclear. Trimming took 5 bases from V and 5 from J, leaving 9 bases between them. Per germline, CDR1 SEHNR and CDR2 FQNEAQ (reference sequence). The CDR3 spans 12 residues. The CDR3 region is CASSHTRTEAFF. CDR3 in DNA: TGTGCCAGCAGCCACACGAGGACTGAAGCTTTCTTT.

The V call is TRBV19, the J call TRBJ2-3; 7 bases align to TRBD2. Germline V lookup: CDR1 LNHDA, CDR2 SQIVND (reference sequence). The CDR3 runs to 15 residues. J lost 4 bases, V lost 8 bases, and 12 bases had no gene match. CDR3 coding DNA: TGTGCCAGTTCCGAGACGGCGGGGAGGGCAGATACGCAGTATTTT. Translating gives CASSETAGRADTQYF.